One sample yielded the 19 T cell receptor beta chains listed below, sequenced in a study of blood T cell repertoires in COVID-19. Libraries were prepared by immunoSEQ multiplex PCR; TCRdb keeps only in-frame clonotypes and omits some of them. The table includes some 40,000 clones, approximately 90% detected once. Specimen: peripheral blood. These receptors were collected from a man aged 45-60 years with COVID-19, enrolled during active disease.

The chain joins TRBV10-3 to TRBJ1-1; D gene ambiguous. The CDR3 is 13 amino acids. Germline lookup yields CDR1 ENHRY and CDR2 SYGVKD. V dropped 3 bases and J dropped 1 base, with 6 bases sitting between them. The CDR3 coding sequence is TGTGCCATCAGTGATGGAGGGAACACTGAAGCTTTCTTT. It is translated as CAISDGGNTEAFF.

This sequence joins TRBV7-2 and TRBJ2-2; possibly TRBD2 for D (5 bases). V lost 4 bases and J 0 bases, leaving 9 bases between the germline ends. CDR3 length: 15 amino acids. Germline CDR1 SGHTA, CDR2 FQGNSA. The CDR3 DNA reads TGTGCCAGCAGCTCGCGGGTAGCGAACACCGGGGAGCTGTTTTTT. Amino acids: CASSSRVANTGELFF.

This clone was seen once. The genes are TRBV18 and TRBJ2-3; D may be TRBD2 (5 bases). The V gene lost 6 bases and the J gene lost 0 bases, with 10 bases spanning the gap. The CDR3 consists of 14 residues. Germline V CDR1 and CDR2: KGHSH, LQKENI. CDR3 in amino acids: CASSPEASTDTQYF. For the CDR3, the DNA is TGTGCCAGCTCCCCGGAGGCTAGCACAGATACGCAGTATTTT.

CDR3: CASSPMPGGLAGHTQYF. The CDR3 nucleotides are TGTGCCAGCAGCCCAATGCCTGGGGGACTAGCGGGACATACGCAGTATTTT. V is TRBV7-3 and J is TRBJ2-3; 13 nucleotides line up with TRBD2. J was trimmed by 7 bases and V by 5 bases; bases with no gene match: 12. The CDR3 runs 17 residues. Germline V gene sequence: CDR1 SGHTA, CDR2 FQGTGA.

The chain has TRBV19 and TRBJ2-7; 10 bases are shared with TRBD1. The CDR3 runs to 16 residues. J gave up 0 bases and V 4 bases, and 6 bases lay outside the gene matches. Germline V gene sequence: CDR1 LNHDA, CDR2 SQIVND (reference sequence). As DNA, the CDR3 is TGTGCCAGTAGTAAGAAGGGACAGGGGAGCTCCTACGAGCAGTACTTC. This translates into CASSKKGQGSSYEQYF.

The chain couples TRBV18 to TRBJ2-2, with 7 bases matching TRBD1. After removal of 3 bases from V and 0 bases from J, the junction contained 4 bases not matched to a gene. The CDR3 contains 16 residues. Germline V CDR1 and CDR2: KGHSH, LQKENI. CDR3 loop: CASSPPGQTNTGELFF. The CDR3 region has the DNA TGTGCCAGCTCACCCCCGGGACAGACGAACACCGGGGAGCTGTTTTTT.

The chain employs TRBV5-1 and TRBJ1-1; D not certain. V lost 0 bases, J lost 1 base, and 10 bases lay in between. This CDR3 is built from 15 residues. CDR1 SGHRS and CDR2 YFSETQ come from the germline V gene. CDR3 nucleotide sequence: TGCGCCAGCAGCTTGGTTTATCGGGGGAACACTGAAGCTTTCTTT. As protein: CASSLVYRGNTEAFF.

The chain carries TRBV3-1 (or the pseudogene TRBV3-2) and TRBJ2-5; 10 nucleotides match TRBD2. CDR1 and CDR2 from the germline V gene are LGHDT and YNNKEL (reference sequence). This CDR3 contains 15 residues. J was trimmed by 4 bases and V by 4 bases; bases with no gene match: 6. Written as DNA, the CDR3 is TGTGCCAGCAGCCTAGGGACTAGCGAGGGAGAGACCCAGTACTTC. It encodes CASSLGTSEGETQYF.

The chain is built from TRBV7-9 and TRBJ2-1; 7 bases agree with TRBD2. V lost 6 bases to trimming and J lost 8 bases; unmatched junction nucleotides: 4. The germline CDR1 and CDR2 sequences are SEHNR and FQNEAQ (reference sequence). The CDR3 consists of 12 residues. The DNA for the CDR3 is TGTGCCAGCAGTACCCGGGGGGATGAGCAGTTCTTC. Its translation is CASSTRGDEQFF.

This CDR3 reads CASRGGSGNTIYF. DNA for the CDR3: TGCGCCAGCAGAGGGGGCTCTGGAAACACCATATATTTT. The chain uses TRBV5-1 and TRBJ1-3; TRBD1 might be the D (6 bases). The V end was cut by 5 bases, the J end by 0 bases, with 6 bases between. Germline values: CDR1 SGHRS, CDR2 YFSETQ. This CDR3 has 13 residues.

The V and J genes are TRBV2 and TRBJ2-5; unclear D gene. Germline CDR1 SNHLY, CDR2 FYNNEI. This CDR3 has 12 amino acids. V was clipped by 3 bases and J by 6 bases, with 8 bases between them. The CDR3 nucleotides read TGTGCCAGCAGTGATAACACAAAGACCCAGTACTTC. Amino acids: CASSDNTKTQYF. The full variable domain, completed using reference TRBV2 and TRBJ2-5, is EPEVTQTPSHQVTQMGQEVILRCVPISNHLYFYWYRQILGQKVEFLVSFYNNEISEKSEIFDDQFSVERPDGSNFTLKIRSTKLEDSAMYFCASSDNTKTQYFGPGTRLLVL.

This CDR3 is CASSPGTGKRTGELFF. CDR3 sequence (DNA): TGTGCCAGCAGCCCAGGGACAGGGAAAAGAACCGGGGAGCTGTTTTTT. This chain connects TRBV5-6 to TRBJ2-2; TRBD1 matches 9 bases. The CDR3 consists of 16 residues. The junction had 9 bases not matched to a gene; V was cut back by 4 bases and J by 5 bases. The germline gives CDR1 SGHDT, CDR2 YYEEEE.

The chain carries TRBV14 and TRBJ1-2; D perhaps matches TRBD1 (5 bases). The germline gives CDR1 SGHDN, CDR2 FVKESK. The CDR3 length is 14 residues. V lost 4 bases and J lost 3, with 12 bases in between. CDR3 sequence (DNA): TGTGCCAGCAGCCCCAGGGCCACAGACTATGGCTACACCTTC. This encodes CASSPRATDYGYTF.

This chain connects TRBV7-3 to TRBJ2-6, with 7 bases fitting TRBD1. Looked up from germline, CDR1 is SGHTA and CDR2 is FQGTGA. The trim removed 5 bases at V and 2 bases at J, leaving 3 bases unmatched. The CDR3 sequence is 15 residues long. The CDR3 loop reads CASSRGQPGANVLTF. DNA of the CDR3: TGTGCCAGCAGCCGGGGACAGCCTGGGGCCAACGTCCTGACTTTC.

This sequence joins TRBV7-9 and TRBJ1-1; 7 bases are a match to TRBD1. The CDR3 has 14 amino acids. The trim removed 5 bases at V and 2 bases at J, leaving 5 bases unmatched. CDR1 is SEHNR, CDR2 FQNEAQ, per germline (reference sequence). In nucleotides, the CDR3 is TGTGCCAGCAGCCGGGGACAGCCTAACACTGAAGCTTTCTTT. Translating it yields CASSRGQPNTEAFF.

This clone was counted between two and nine times. CDR3 nucleotide sequence: TGTGCCAGCAGCCCCAACCCAGGGGGGTACGAGCAGTACTTC. Translated, it gives CASSPNPGGYEQYF. The V gene is TRBV3-1 (or the pseudogene TRBV3-2), the J gene TRBJ2-7; D might be TRBD1 (7 bases). This CDR3 is built from 14 residues. Germline CDR1 LGHDT, CDR2 YNNKEL (reference sequence). Trimming removed 4 bases from V and 4 bases from J, with 14 bases in between.

The rearrangement links TRBV6-4 to TRBJ2-1; 8 bases agree with TRBD1. J was trimmed by 7 bases and V by 5 bases; bases with no gene match: 13. The CDR3 spans 16 residues. Per the germline V gene, CDR1 is MRHNA and CDR2 is SNTAGT. The CDR3 DNA reads TGTGCCAGCAGTAAATCTCGGACAGGGATGTTAAATGAGCAGTTCTTC. Translation gives CASSKSRTGMLNEQFF.

The chain links TRBV5-4 to TRBJ2-7; 8 nucleotides line up with TRBD1. The CDR3 totals 14 residues. Germline CDR1 and CDR2: SGHNT and YYREEE (reference sequence). With V trimmed by 0 bases and J by 7 bases, 6 bases remained unmatched. CDR3: CASSLGQGPGEQYF. The CDR3 bases are TGTGCCAGCAGCTTGGGACAGGGGCCGGGGGAGCAGTACTTC.

The rearrangement uses TRBV5-6 and TRBJ1-5, with TRBD1 as a possible D gene (5 bases). CDR3 length: 18 amino acids. The V and J ends lost 0 bases and 2 bases respectively, with 18 bases between them. Looked up from germline, CDR1 is SGHDT and CDR2 is YYEEEE. CDR3 DNA: TGTGCCAGCAGCTTGGGAGGAAGGGGTGCTGGGCGCAATCAGCCCCAGCATTTT. The encoded protein is CASSLGGRGAGRNQPQHF.